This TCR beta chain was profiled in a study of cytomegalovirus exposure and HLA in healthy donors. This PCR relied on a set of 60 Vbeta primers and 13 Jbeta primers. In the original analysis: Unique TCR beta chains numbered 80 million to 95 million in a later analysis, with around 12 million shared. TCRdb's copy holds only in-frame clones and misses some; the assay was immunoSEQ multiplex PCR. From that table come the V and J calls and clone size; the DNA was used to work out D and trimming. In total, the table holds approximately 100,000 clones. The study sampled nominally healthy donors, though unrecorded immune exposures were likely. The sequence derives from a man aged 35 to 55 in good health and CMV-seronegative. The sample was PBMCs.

CDR3 region: CASSPRGGANNSPLHF. CDR3 bases: TGTGCCAGCAGTCCGCGGGGGGGGGCGAATAATTCACCCCTCCACTTT. This chain joins TRBV5-6 and TRBJ1-6, with a possible D match to TRBD1 (6 bases). The CDR3 contains 16 residues. The V end was cut by 5 bases, the J end by 5 bases, with 17 bases between. CDR1 is SGHDT and CDR2 is YYEEEE in the germline V gene.